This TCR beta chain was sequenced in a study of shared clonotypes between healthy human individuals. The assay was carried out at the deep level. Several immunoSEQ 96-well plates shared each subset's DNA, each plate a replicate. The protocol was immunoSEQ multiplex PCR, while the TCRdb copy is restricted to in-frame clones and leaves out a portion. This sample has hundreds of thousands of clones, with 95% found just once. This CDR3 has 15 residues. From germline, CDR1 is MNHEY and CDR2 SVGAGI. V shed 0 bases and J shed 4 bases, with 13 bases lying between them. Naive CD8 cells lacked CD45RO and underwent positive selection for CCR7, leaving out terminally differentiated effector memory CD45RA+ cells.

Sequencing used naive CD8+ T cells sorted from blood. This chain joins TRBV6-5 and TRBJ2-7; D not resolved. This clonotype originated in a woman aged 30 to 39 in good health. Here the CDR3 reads CASSYSTLGVYEQYF. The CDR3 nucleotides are TGTGCCAGCAGTTACTCGACGTTAGGTGTATACGAGCAGTACTTC.